Listed here are 2 T cell receptor beta chains from one sample, sequenced in a study of cytomegalovirus exposure and HLA in healthy donors. 60 Vbeta and 13 Jbeta primers were used in PCR. Profiled with immunoSEQ multiplex PCR; TCRdb holds only in-frame clones, not every one. The data hold 100,000 to 120,000 clones, with 65% to 85% observed a single time. The sample consisted of PBMCs. These TCRs come from a man younger than 45 in good health and CMV-seropositive.

The chain recombines TRBV2 with TRBJ1-6; 8 bases line up with TRBD1. The CDR3 runs to 16 residues. Germline lookup yields CDR1 SNHLY and CDR2 FYNNEI. J gave up 5 bases and V 4 bases, and 7 bases lay outside the gene matches. CDR3 in amino acids: CASSVRAGGNNSPLHF. CDR3 DNA sequence: TGTGCCAGCAGTGTTCGGGCAGGGGGCAATAATTCACCCCTCCACTTT. The full variable domain, its missing parts supplied by reference TRBV2 and TRBJ1-6, is EPEVTQTPSHQVTQMGQEVILRCVPISNHLYFYWYRQILGQKVEFLVSFYNNEISEKSEIFDDQFSVERPDGSNFTLKIRSTKLEDSAMYFCASSVRAGGNNSPLHFGNGTRLTVT.

V is TRBV5-6 and J is TRBJ2-1; 8 bases fit TRBD2. Germline loops: CDR1 SGHDT, CDR2 YYEEEE. This CDR3 spans 14 amino acids. V shed 2 bases, J shed 4 bases, and the junction held 2 bases outside the gene matches. In DNA, the CDR3 is TGTGCCAGCAGCTTCCCTAGCGGGTACAATGAGCAGTTCTTC. Translating gives CASSFPSGYNEQFF.